This is a list of T cell receptor beta chains from one sample in a study of T-cell memory formation after mild COVID-19. TCRdb reanalysed the 5' RACE reads using MiXCR and keeps one entry per CDR3 protein. The sample carries about 470,000 distinct CDR3 sequences, 25% recorded once. Sequenced input: PBMCs or a T cell subset sorted from them (not recorded which). These receptors were collected from an adult woman who had mild COVID-19 (a few samples of this study predate the infection). Cell type and time point are not known. Both conserved end residues are part of each CDR3. The D gene is left open where the match is weak. Part of the rows lack a size; the others show once, few, many or a class for expanded clones.

V	size	J	length	D	CDR3	DNA
TRBV10-3	-	TRBJ2-7	15	TRBD1	CAISGDRGLRDEQYF	TGTGCCATCAGTGGTGACAGGGGGCTGAGAGACGAGCAGTACTTC
TRBV24-1	-	TRBJ2-5	13	-	CATRGGRQETQYF	TGTGCCACCCGGGGAGGTCGCCAAGAGACCCAGTACTTC
TRBV27	-	TRBJ2-3	19	TRBD2	CASSFTPLAGVGQTDTQYF	TGTGCCAGCAGTTTTACCCCTCTAGCGGGGGTCGGACAAACAGATACGCAGTATTTT
TRBV3-1	-	TRBJ1-4	15	-	CASSQGNAINEKLFF	TGTGCCAGCAGCCAAGGGAATGCGATTAATGAAAAACTGTTTTTT
TRBV28	-	TRBJ2-7	14	-	CASSPYQGPYEQYF	TGTGCCAGCAGCCCTTATCAGGGGCCCTACGAGCAGTACTTC
TRBV5-1	few	TRBJ1-5	15	-	CASSPDGQPNQPQHF	TGCGCCAGCAGCCCAGACGGACAACCCAATCAGCCCCAGCATTTT
TRBV24-1	few	TRBJ2-1	14	TRBD2	CATRTSGEGNEQFF	TGTGCCACCAGGACTAGCGGGGAGGGAAATGAGCAGTTCTTC
TRBV30	-	TRBJ2-7	16	-	CAWSVIDSPVAYEQYF	TGTGCCTGGAGTGTAATTGACAGCCCCGTTGCCTACGAGCAGTACTTC
TRBV7-9	few	TRBJ2-3	17	TRBD2	CASSPEGLAGWSDTQYF	TGTGCCAGCAGCCCGGAGGGTCTAGCGGGTTGGTCGGATACGCAGTATTTT
TRBV10-3	few	TRBJ1-5	18	-	CAISESFIRREGNQPQHF	TGTGCCATCAGTGAGTCGTTTATCCGCAGGGAAGGCAATCAGCCCCAGCATTTT
TRBV19	few	TRBJ2-3	17	TRBD2	CASSMGLSGGTADTQYF	TGTGCCAGTAGTATGGGCCTTAGCGGGGGGACGGCAGATACGCAGTATTTT
TRBV4-3	-	TRBJ2-7	17	TRBD2	CASSQDLAGGPLGEQYF	TGCGCCAGCAGCCAAGACCTAGCGGGAGGGCCGCTCGGCGAGCAGTACTTC
TRBV7-2	once	TRBJ2-3	13	-	CASAVDPGRAQYF	TGTGCCAGCGCCGTGGACCCGGGGCGGGCGCAGTATTTT
TRBV12-3/TRBV12-4	-	TRBJ2-7	14	-	CASSSGTRITEQYF	TGTGCCAGCAGTTCCGGGACAAGAATCACCGAGCAGTACTTC
TRBV5-1	many	TRBJ1-1	15	-	CASSLETGTLTEAFF	TGCGCCAGCAGCTTGGAGACCGGGACGTTGACTGAAGCTTTCTTT
TRBV5-5	-	TRBJ2-5	14	-	CASSRPGNQETQYF	TGTGCCAGCAGCCGCCCTGGAAACCAAGAGACCCAGTACTTC
TRBV12-3/TRBV12-4	once	TRBJ1-1	12	-	CASGRSGPEAFF	TGTGCCAGCGGGCGGTCAGGCCCTGAAGCTTTCTTT
TRBV9	few	TRBJ1-1	14	-	CASSVEEGRTEAFF	TGTGCCAGCAGCGTAGAGGAGGGGAGGACTGAAGCTTTCTTT
TRBV6-1	many	TRBJ1-1	13	TRBD1	CASREQGRAEAFF	TGTGCCAGCAGGGAACAGGGGCGCGCTGAAGCTTTCTTT
TRBV27	-	TRBJ2-5	18	TRBD1	CASSFGPIRDRGGETQYF	TGTGCCAGCAGTTTTGGCCCGATACGGGACAGGGGTGGAGAGACCCAGTACTTC
TRBV5-1	-	TRBJ1-1	12	-	CASIGTYSEAFF	TGCGCCAGCATCGGGACGTACAGCGAAGCTTTCTTT
TRBV5-1	many	TRBJ2-7	13	TRBD1	CASSSTGAYEQYF	TGTGCCAGCAGTTCGACAGGGGCCTACGAGCAGTACTTC
TRBV7-9	few	TRBJ2-6	14	-	CASSGGPGANVLTF	TGTGCCAGCAGCGGGGGGCCTGGGGCCAACGTCCTGACTTTC
TRBV5-6	few	TRBJ2-4	14	-	CASSLSTIFDIQYF	TGTGCCAGCAGCCTTAGCACCATATTCGACATTCAGTACTTC
TRBV24-1	-	TRBJ1-2	15	TRBD1	CATSDPDRGVLAYTF	TGTGCCACCAGTGATCCTGACAGGGGGGTATTGGCCTACACCTTC
TRBV5-1	few	TRBJ1-2	15	-	CASSLEGPSNYGYTF	TGCGCCAGCAGCTTGGAAGGCCCTAGCAACTATGGCTACACCTTC
TRBV7-9	many	TRBJ2-3	14	-	CASSLGMGTDTQYF	TGTGCCAGCAGCTTAGGTATGGGCACAGATACGCAGTATTTT
TRBV6-5	many	TRBJ1-4	12	-	CASSSPSGRLFF	TGTGCCAGCAGTTCACCCTCAGGGCGGCTGTTTTTT
TRBV19	-	TRBJ2-4	15	-	CASSVLTLRANIQYF	TGTGCCAGTAGCGTTCTAACCCTGCGGGCAAACATTCAGTACTTC
TRBV6-5	-	TRBJ1-6	17	TRBD1	CASRPTKGQGWDSPLHF	TGTGCCAGCAGACCTACCAAGGGACAGGGGTGGGATTCACCCCTCCACTTT
TRBV12-3/TRBV12-4	-	TRBJ1-4	16	-	CASSLRGFRSNEKLFF	TGTGCCAGCAGTTTAAGGGGGTTCCGCTCTAATGAAAAACTGTTTTTT
TRBV3-1	many	TRBJ2-7	16	TRBD2	CASSRGTSALSYEQYF	TGTGCCAGCAGCCGAGGGACTAGCGCGCTCTCCTACGAGCAGTACTTC
TRBV7-2	few	TRBJ2-1	20	-	CASSRQVREVRSSSYNEQFF	TGTGCCAGCAGCCGTCAGGTTAGGGAAGTCCGCAGCAGCTCCTACAATGAGCAGTTCTTC
TRBV20-1	few	TRBJ2-7	16	TRBD1	CSAGDRAHTGAYEQYF	TGCAGTGCCGGAGACAGGGCACATACCGGAGCCTACGAGCAGTACTTC
TRBV2	once	TRBJ2-3	14	TRBD1	CDSVGTASTDTQYF	TGTGACAGCGTAGGGACAGCCAGCACAGATACGCAGTATTTT
TRBV9	few	TRBJ2-7	14	TRBD1	CASSVKTGDGEQYF	TGTGCCAGCAGCGTAAAGACAGGGGATGGCGAGCAGTACTTC
TRBV4-1	few	TRBJ2-2	15	TRBD1	CASSRRDREVGELFF	TGCGCCAGCAGCCGTAGGGACAGGGAGGTCGGGGAGCTGTTTTTT
TRBV6-5	many	TRBJ2-1	14	TRBD1	CASNPGQGGDEQFF	TGTGCCAGCAACCCGGGACAGGGGGGTGATGAGCAGTTCTTC
TRBV5-5	-	TRBJ2-3	17	TRBD2	CASRWGLAGTLTDTQYF	TGTGCCAGCAGGTGGGGGTTAGCGGGAACTCTCACAGATACGCAGTATTTT
TRBV11-2	few	TRBJ2-1	14	-	CASSSRGNYNEQFF	TGTGCCAGCAGCTCAAGGGGCAACTACAATGAGCAGTTCTTC
TRBV7-9	-	TRBJ2-7	15	TRBD2	CASSLGYSGSYEQYF	TGTGCCAGCAGCTTAGGATACAGCGGGAGTTACGAGCAGTACTTC
TRBV15	few	TRBJ1-2	15	-	CATSSGGASLYGYTF	TGTGCCACCAGTAGCGGCGGGGCCAGCCTATATGGCTACACCTTC
TRBV7-9	-	TRBJ1-2	14	-	CASSLVVRGGGYTF	TGTGCCAGCAGCTTAGTAGTCAGGGGAGGAGGCTACACCTTC
TRBV3-1	few	TRBJ1-2	13	-	CASSEDGGYGYTF	TGTGCCAGCAGCGAAGACGGGGGCTATGGCTACACCTTC
TRBV7-3	few	TRBJ1-1	14	TRBD1	CASSLTGVKTEAFF	TGTGCCAGCAGCCTCACAGGGGTAAAAACTGAAGCTTTCTTT
TRBV20-1	-	TRBJ1-2	14	-	CSARVAGYHLGYTF	TGCAGTGCTAGAGTGGCGGGATATCACCTAGGCTACACCTTC
TRBV6-2/TRBV6-3	-	TRBJ1-5	19	TRBD1	CASSLNRDSGGLSNQPQHF	TGTGCCAGCAGTTTAAATCGGGACAGCGGCGGTCTTAGCAATCAGCCCCAGCATTTT
TRBV5-1	-	TRBJ2-7	14	-	CASSLGRDRYEQYF	TGCGCCAGCAGCTTGGGGCGGGACAGATACGAGCAGTACTTC
TRBV30	few	TRBJ1-1	14	-	CAWSLVAPNTEAFF	TGTGCCTGGAGCCTTGTGGCCCCGAACACTGAAGCTTTCTTT
TRBV12-3/TRBV12-4	-	TRBJ2-2	17	-	CASSPSRDQPNTGELFF	TGTGCCAGCAGTCCCTCCCGGGACCAGCCGAACACCGGGGAGCTGTTTTTT